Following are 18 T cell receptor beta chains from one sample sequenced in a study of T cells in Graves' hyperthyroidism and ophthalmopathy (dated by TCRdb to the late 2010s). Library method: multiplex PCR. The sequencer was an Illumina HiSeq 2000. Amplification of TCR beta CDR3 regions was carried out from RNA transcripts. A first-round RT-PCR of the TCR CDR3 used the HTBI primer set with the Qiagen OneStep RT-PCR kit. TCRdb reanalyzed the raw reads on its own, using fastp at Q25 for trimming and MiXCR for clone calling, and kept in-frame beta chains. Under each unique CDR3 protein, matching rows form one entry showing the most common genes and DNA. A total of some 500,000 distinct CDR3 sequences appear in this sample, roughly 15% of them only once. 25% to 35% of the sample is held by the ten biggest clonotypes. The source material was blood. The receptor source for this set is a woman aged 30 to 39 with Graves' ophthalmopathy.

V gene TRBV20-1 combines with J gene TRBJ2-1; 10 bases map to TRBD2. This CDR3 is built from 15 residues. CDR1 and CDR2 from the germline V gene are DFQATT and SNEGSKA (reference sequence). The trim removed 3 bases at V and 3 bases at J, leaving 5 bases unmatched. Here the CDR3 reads CSASRTSGIYNEQFF. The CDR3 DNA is TGCAGTGCTAGTCGGACTAGCGGAATCTACAATGAGCAGTTCTTC.

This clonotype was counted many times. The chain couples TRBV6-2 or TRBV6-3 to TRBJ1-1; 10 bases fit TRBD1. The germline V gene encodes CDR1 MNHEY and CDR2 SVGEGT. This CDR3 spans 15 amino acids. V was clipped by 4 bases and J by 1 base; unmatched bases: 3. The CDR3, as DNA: TGTGCCAGCAGTTCAAGGGACAGGGGGAACACTGAAGCTTTCTTT. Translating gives CASSSRDRGNTEAFF.

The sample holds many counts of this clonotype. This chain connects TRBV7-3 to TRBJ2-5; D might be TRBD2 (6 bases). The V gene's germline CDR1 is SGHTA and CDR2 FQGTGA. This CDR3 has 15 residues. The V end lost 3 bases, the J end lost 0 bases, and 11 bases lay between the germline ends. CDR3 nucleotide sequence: TGTGCCAGCAGCTTGTTGTCTAGCGACCAAGAGACCCAGTACTTC. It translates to CASSLLSSDQETQYF.

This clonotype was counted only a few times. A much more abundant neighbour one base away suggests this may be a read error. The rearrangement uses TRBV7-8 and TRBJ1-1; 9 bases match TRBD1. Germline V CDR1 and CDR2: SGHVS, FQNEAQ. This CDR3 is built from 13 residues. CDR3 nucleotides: TGTGCCAACAGCCAGGGACAGGGTTCGGAAGCTTTCTTT. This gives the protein CANSQGQGSEAFF.

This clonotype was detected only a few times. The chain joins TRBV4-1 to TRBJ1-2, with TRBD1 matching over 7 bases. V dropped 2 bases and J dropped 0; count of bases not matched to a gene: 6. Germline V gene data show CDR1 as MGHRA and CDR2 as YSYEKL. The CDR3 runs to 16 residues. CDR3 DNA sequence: TGCGCCAGCAGCCAACTTACAGGGGTCCCTAACTATGGCTACACCTTC. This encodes CASSQLTGVPNYGYTF.

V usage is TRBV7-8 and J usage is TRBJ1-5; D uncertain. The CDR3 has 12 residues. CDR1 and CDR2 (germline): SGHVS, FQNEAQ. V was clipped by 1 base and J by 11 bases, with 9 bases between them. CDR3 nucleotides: TGTGCCAGCAGCTTAGGGTCCGGGGCCCAGCATTTT. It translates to CASSLGSGAQHF. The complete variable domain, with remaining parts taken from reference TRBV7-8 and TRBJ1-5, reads GAGVSQSPRYKVAKRGQDVALRCDPISGHVSLFWYQQALGQGPEFLTYFQNEAQLDKSGLPSDRFFAERPEGSVSTLKIQRTQQEDSAVYLCASSLGSGAQHFGDGTRLSIL.

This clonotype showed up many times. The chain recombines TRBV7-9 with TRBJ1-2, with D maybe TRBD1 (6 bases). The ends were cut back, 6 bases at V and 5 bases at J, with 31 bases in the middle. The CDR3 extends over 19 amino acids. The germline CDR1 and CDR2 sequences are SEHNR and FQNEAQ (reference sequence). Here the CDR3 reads CASSLRGGDRATKGYGYTF. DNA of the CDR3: TGTGCCAGCAGTCTCAGGGGAGGCGATCGCGCAACTAAAGGTTATGGCTACACCTTC.

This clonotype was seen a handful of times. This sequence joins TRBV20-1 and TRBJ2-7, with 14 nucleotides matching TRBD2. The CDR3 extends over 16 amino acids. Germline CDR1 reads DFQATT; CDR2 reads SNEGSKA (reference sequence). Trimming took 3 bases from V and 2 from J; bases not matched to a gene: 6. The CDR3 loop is CSARVTSGRAPYEQYF. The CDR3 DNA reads TGCAGTGCTAGGGTGACTAGCGGGAGGGCCCCCTACGAGCAGTACTTC.

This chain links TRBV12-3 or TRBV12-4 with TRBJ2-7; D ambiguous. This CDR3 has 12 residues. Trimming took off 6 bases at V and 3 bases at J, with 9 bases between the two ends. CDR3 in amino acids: CASRTELYEQYF. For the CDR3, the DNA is TGTGCCAGCAGAACAGAACTCTACGAGCAGTACTTC.

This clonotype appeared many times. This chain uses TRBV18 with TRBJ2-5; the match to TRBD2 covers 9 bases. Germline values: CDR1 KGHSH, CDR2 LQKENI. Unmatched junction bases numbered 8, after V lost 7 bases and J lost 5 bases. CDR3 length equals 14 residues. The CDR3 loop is CASLPGLAGETQYF. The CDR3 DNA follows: TGTGCCAGCTTACCGGGACTAGCAGGGGAGACCCAGTACTTC.

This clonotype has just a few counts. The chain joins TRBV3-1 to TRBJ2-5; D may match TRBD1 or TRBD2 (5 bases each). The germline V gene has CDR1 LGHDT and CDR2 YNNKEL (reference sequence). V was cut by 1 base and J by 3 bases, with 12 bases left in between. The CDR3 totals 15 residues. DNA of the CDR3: TGTGCCAGCAGCCAAGCCCAGGGAGTGGAAGAGACCCAGTACTTC. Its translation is CASSQAQGVEETQYF.

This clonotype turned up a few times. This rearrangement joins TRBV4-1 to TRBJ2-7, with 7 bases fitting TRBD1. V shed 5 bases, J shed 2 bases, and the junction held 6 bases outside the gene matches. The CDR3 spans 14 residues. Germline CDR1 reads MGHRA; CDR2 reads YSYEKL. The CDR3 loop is CASSDLQGTYEQYF. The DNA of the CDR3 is TGCGCCAGCAGCGACTTACAGGGGACCTACGAGCAGTACTTC.

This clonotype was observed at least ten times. In DNA, the CDR3 is TGTGCCAGCAGCGTGGTAGGATCTGGAAACACCATATATTTT. The encoded protein is CASSVVGSGNTIYF. The chain carries TRBV11-1 and TRBJ1-3; D is unclear. Between the trimmed V and J ends, which lost 5 bases and 1 base, there was a span of 9 bases. This CDR3 has 14 amino acids. Germline values: CDR1 SGHAT, CDR2 FQDESV (reference sequence).

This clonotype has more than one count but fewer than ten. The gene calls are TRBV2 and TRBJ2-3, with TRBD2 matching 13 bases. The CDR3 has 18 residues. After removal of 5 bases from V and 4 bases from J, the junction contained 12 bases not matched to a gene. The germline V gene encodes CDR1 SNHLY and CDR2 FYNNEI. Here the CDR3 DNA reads TGTGCCAGCAGTTTCATGACCGGACTAGCGGGGGATTCAGATACGCAGTATTTT. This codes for CASSFMTGLAGDSDTQYF.

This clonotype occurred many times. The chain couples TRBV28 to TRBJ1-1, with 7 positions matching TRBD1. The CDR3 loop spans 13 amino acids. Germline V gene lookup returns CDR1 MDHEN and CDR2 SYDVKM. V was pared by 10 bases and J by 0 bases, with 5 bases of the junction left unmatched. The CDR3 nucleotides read TGTGCCACATACAGGGGCATGAACACTGAAGCTTTCTTT. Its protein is CATYRGMNTEAFF.

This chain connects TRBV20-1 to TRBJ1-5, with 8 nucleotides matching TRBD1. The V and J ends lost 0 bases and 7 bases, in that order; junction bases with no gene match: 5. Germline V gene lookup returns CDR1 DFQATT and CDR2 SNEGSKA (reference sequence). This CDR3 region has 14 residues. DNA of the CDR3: TGCAGTGCTAGAGAGGACAGGGTAAGCCAGCCCCAGCATTTT. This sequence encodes CSAREDRVSQPQHF.

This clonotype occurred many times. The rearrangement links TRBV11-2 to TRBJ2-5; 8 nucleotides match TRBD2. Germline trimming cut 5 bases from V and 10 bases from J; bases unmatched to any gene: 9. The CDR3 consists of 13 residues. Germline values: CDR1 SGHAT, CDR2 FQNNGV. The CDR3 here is CASSPGRDGVQYF. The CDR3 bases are TGTGCCAGCAGCCCCGGGAGGGACGGGGTCCAGTACTTC.

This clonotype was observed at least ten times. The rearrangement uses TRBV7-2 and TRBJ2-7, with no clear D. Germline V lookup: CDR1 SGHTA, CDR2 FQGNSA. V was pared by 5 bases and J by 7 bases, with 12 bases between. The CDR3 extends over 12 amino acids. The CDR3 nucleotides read TGTGCCAGCAGCACCACAAGGTCGGAGCAGTACTTC. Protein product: CASSTTRSEQYF. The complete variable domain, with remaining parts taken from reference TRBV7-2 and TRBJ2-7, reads GAGVSQSPSNKVTEKGKDVELRCDPISGHTALYWYRQSLGQGLEFLIYFQGNSAPDKSGLPSDRFSAERTGGSVSTLTIQRTQQEDSAVYLCASSTTRSEQYFGPGTRLTVT.